Listed below are T cell receptor beta chains from one sample, sequenced in a study of blood T cell repertoires in COVID-19. Only in-frame clones appear in the TCRdb table, and some are missing; sequencing was by immunoSEQ multiplex PCR. The data show a few hundred thousand clones, around 85% seen once. Input material: peripheral blood. The origin of the receptors is a human donor with COVID-19, enrolled during active disease. The donor label of this sample is uncertain. Each CDR3 is given with its conserved first and last residue. Fields, in order: D gene, V gene, clone size, J gene, CDR3 protein, CDR3 DNA. The D gene is left open where the match is weak. The size of a clone is reported for some rows only, either as once, few or many, or as a class for expanded clones.

>TRBD1|TRBV5-6|-|TRBJ2-7
CASSPRGDSAYEQYF
TGTGCCAGCAGCCCCCGAGGGGACAGTGCCTACGAGCAGTACTTC
>-|TRBV3-1/TRBV3-2|-|TRBJ1-5
CASSQAGSSNQPQHF
TGTGCCAGCAGCCAAGCCGGGTCCAGCAATCAGCCCCAGCATTTT
>-|TRBV5-8|-|TRBJ1-5
CASSPWGDSNQPQHF
TGTGCCAGCAGCCCTTGGGGGGATAGCAATCAGCCCCAGCATTTT
>-|TRBV2|once|TRBJ1-2
CASRPWGRNGYTF
TGTGCCAGCAGGCCCTGGGGCAGAAATGGCTACACCTTC
>-|TRBV24-1|-|TRBJ2-2
CATSDPSSVTGELFF
TGTGCCACCAGTGACCCTTCATCGGTAACCGGGGAGCTGTTTTTT
>-|TRBV20-1|-|TRBJ1-2
CSREQGGGYTF
TGCAGTCGGGAACAGGGTGGCGGCTACACCTTC
>-|TRBV4-3|-|TRBJ1-6
CASSQGETGSYNSPLHF
TGCGCCAGCAGCCAAGGAGAGACGGGCTCCTATAATTCACCCCTCCACTTT
>TRBD1|TRBV28|-|TRBJ1-5
CASSLLQGRGNQPQHF
TGTGCCAGCAGCCTTCTACAGGGGCGGGGCAATCAGCCCCAGCATTTT
>-|TRBV28|-|TRBJ2-7
CASSSRATIQVDEQYF
TGTGCCAGCAGTTCTAGGGCAACAATACAGGTTGACGAGCAGTACTTC
>-|TRBV11-3|-|TRBJ2-1
CASSSWGDYNEQFF
TGTGCCAGCAGCTCCTGGGGGGATTACAATGAGCAGTTCTTC
>TRBD1|TRBV19|-|TRBJ1-1
CASRTTGGLMNTEAFF
TGTGCCAGTAGAACAACAGGGGGCCTAATGAACACTGAAGCTTTCTTT
>TRBD2|TRBV7-3|-|TRBJ2-3
CASSIAGSTDTQYF
TGTGCCAGCAGCATAGCGGGAAGCACAGATACGCAGTATTTT
>TRBD2|TRBV19|-|TRBJ2-7
CASAPAGGPYEQYF
TGTGCCAGTGCCCCTGCGGGAGGGCCCTACGAGCAGTACTTC
>TRBD1|TRBV6-2/TRBV6-3|-|TRBJ1-4
CASSGDRTEKLFF
TGTGCCAGCAGCGGGGACAGGACTGAAAAACTGTTTTTT
>-|TRBV7-2|once|TRBJ1-2
CASSLGTDPNYGYTF
TGTGCCAGCAGCTTAGGGACAGACCCTAACTATGGCTACACCTTC
>TRBD2|TRBV7-3|-|TRBJ2-1
CASSSRAGAGNEQFF
TGTGCCAGCAGTTCAAGGGCGGGAGCGGGCAATGAGCAGTTCTTC
>-|TRBV10-1|once|TRBJ2-5
CASSESPGSVQETQYF
TGCGCCAGCAGTGAGTCGCCAGGGTCAGTCCAAGAGACCCAGTACTTC
>TRBD1|TRBV28|-|TRBJ1-5
CATGGQGGDQPQHF
TGTGCCACGGGAGGACAGGGAGGGGATCAGCCCCAGCATTTT
>-|TRBV5-4|-|TRBJ2-1
CASSLSPASRYEQFF
TGTGCCAGCAGCTTGTCCCCGGCTAGCCGTTATGAGCAGTTCTTC
>-|TRBV3-1/TRBV3-2|-|TRBJ1-1
CASSRLDSMNTEAFF
TGTGCCAGCAGCCGACTTGACAGTATGAACACTGAAGCTTTCTTT
>-|TRBV28|once|TRBJ1-4
CASSFSVGGAGGVGLFF
TGTGCCAGCAGTTTTTCAGTCGGAGGGGCGGGGGGAGTCGGACTGTTTTTT
>-|TRBV10-1|-|TRBJ1-1
CASIPIVVRTEAFF
TGCGCCAGCATCCCAATAGTAGTGCGGACTGAAGCTTTCTTT
>TRBD1|TRBV7-3|once|TRBJ2-3
CASSVQQGLHTDTQYF
TGTGCCAGCAGCGTTCAACAGGGGCTCCACACAGATACGCAGTATTTT
>-|TRBV7-3|few|TRBJ1-3
CASSSGVSGNTIYF
TGTGCCAGCAGCTCGGGAGTTTCTGGAAACACCATATATTTT
>-|TRBV2|-|TRBJ2-1
CASRDGVPRETYNEQFF
TGTGCCAGCAGGGATGGGGTCCCACGGGAGACCTACAATGAGCAGTTCTTC
>TRBD2|TRBV20-1|once|TRBJ2-1
CSASSGRSAGGPRGYNEQFF
TGCAGTGCTAGTTCCGGACGGTCCGCGGGAGGGCCTAGGGGCTACAATGAGCAGTTCTTC
>-|TRBV11-2|-|TRBJ2-3
CASSLPRGFTDTQYF
TGTGCCAGCAGCTTACCCAGGGGATTCACAGATACGCAGTATTTT
>TRBD2|TRBV2|-|TRBJ2-1
CASSGRALNEQFF
TGTGCCAGCAGCGGGAGGGCCCTCAATGAGCAGTTCTTC
>-|TRBV7-2|-|TRBJ2-1
CASSPLGGADEQFF
TGTGCCAGCAGCCCCCTCGGCGGGGCCGATGAGCAGTTCTTC
>TRBD2|TRBV30|-|TRBJ2-7
CAWNGASGKSSYEQYF
TGTGCCTGGAATGGGGCTAGCGGGAAGAGCTCCTACGAGCAGTACTTC
>-|TRBV28|-|TRBJ1-1
CASSRGGRGNTEAFF
TGTGCCAGCAGTCGGGGGGGTCGAGGGAACACTGAAGCTTTCTTT
>-|TRBV5-1|-|TRBJ1-3
CASSLTQGSGNTIYF
TGCGCCAGCAGCTTGACCCAGGGAAGCGGAAACACCATATATTTT
>-|TRBV27|-|TRBJ1-6
CASSLSISATALRTPLHF
TGTGCCAGCAGTTTATCGATTTCGGCGACAGCGCTTAGGACACCCCTCCACTTT
>TRBD1|TRBV12-5|-|TRBJ2-2
CASGPGGMRAGELFF
TGTGCTAGTGGCCCAGGGGGAATGAGGGCAGGGGAGCTGTTTTTT
>TRBD1|TRBV6-5|once|TRBJ1-5
CASSPDRDVQPQHF
TGTGCCAGCAGCCCCGACAGGGATGTACAGCCCCAGCATTTT
>-|TRBV24-1|-|TRBJ2-1
CATSDPRGEQFF
TGTGCCACCAGTGATCCCCGGGGTGAGCAGTTCTTC
>TRBD2|TRBV15|-|TRBJ2-2
CATSRQLGGRNTGELFF
TGTGCCACCAGCAGGCAACTGGGGGGGAGGAACACCGGGGAGCTGTTTTTT
>TRBD2|TRBV7-2|-|TRBJ2-4
CASSLAGGAKNIQYF
TGTGCCAGCAGCTTAGCGGGAGGGGCCAAAAACATTCAGTACTTC
>TRBD2|TRBV11-2|-|TRBJ2-7
CASSQGLAGHYEQYF
TGTGCCAGCAGCCAAGGACTAGCGGGACACTACGAGCAGTACTTC
>TRBD2|TRBV3-1/TRBV3-2|-|TRBJ2-5
CASSQELAVDQETQYF
TGTGCCAGCAGCCAAGAGCTAGCGGTCGATCAAGAGACCCAGTACTTC
>-|TRBV30|-|TRBJ2-1
CAWRGRDTHREQFF
TGTGCCTGGAGAGGGAGGGACACTCACCGGGAGCAGTTCTTC
>-|TRBV5-1|-|TRBJ2-2
CASSPELLTGLLHTGELFF
TGCGCCAGCAGCCCTGAACTACTCACAGGGCTACTACACACCGGGGAGCTGTTTTTT
>-|TRBV21-1|-|TRBJ1-3
CASSRWGRSGNTIYF
TGTGCCAGCAGCCGTTGGGGCAGATCTGGAAACACCATATATTTT
>TRBD1|TRBV6-4|-|TRBJ2-4
CASRIVGQISKNIQYF
TGTGCCAGCAGAATAGTGGGACAGATATCCAAAAACATTCAGTACTTC
>-|TRBV12-3/TRBV12-4|-|TRBJ2-3
CASSSLPDTQYF
TGTGCCAGCAGTTCTCTTCCAGATACGCAGTATTTT
>-|TRBV11-1|-|TRBJ1-6
CASSLTTESNSPLHF
TGTGCCAGCAGCTTGACGACAGAATCAAATTCACCCCTCCACTTT
>TRBD1|TRBV5-1|-|TRBJ2-2
CASSLRTGADTGELFF
TGCGCCAGCAGCCTAAGGACAGGGGCGGACACCGGGGAGCTGTTTTTT
>-|TRBV6-5|-|TRBJ1-2
CASFWGGHWGGYTF
TGTGCCAGCTTCTGGGGGGGTCACTGGGGAGGCTACACCTTC
>TRBD1|TRBV9|-|TRBJ1-5
CASSTTGGLNQPQHF
TGTGCCAGCAGCACCACAGGGGGTCTCAATCAGCCCCAGCATTTT
>-|TRBV7-9|-|TRBJ2-7
CASSLSSPGRGWSEQYF
TGTGCCAGCAGCCTATCGTCTCCCGGGAGAGGCTGGAGCGAGCAGTACTTC
>TRBD2|TRBV9|-|TRBJ2-6
CASRSAGDVLTF
TGTGCCAGCAGATCGGCGGGAGACGTCCTGACTTTC
>-|TRBV5-1|-|TRBJ2-2
CAPMSRSNTGELFF
TGCGCCCCAATGAGTCGGTCGAACACCGGGGAGCTGTTTTTT
>TRBD1|TRBV29-1|-|TRBJ1-5
CSVSGTGAGGNQPQHF
TGCAGCGTATCCGGGACAGGGGCTGGAGGCAATCAGCCCCAGCATTTT
>TRBD2|TRBV4-3|-|TRBJ2-1
CASSPTTSGRFHEQFF
TGCGCCAGCAGTCCAACGACTAGCGGGAGATTCCATGAGCAGTTCTTC
>TRBD1|TRBV2|-|TRBJ2-5
CASNRGQETQYF
TGTGCCAGCAACAGGGGACAAGAGACCCAGTACTTC
>TRBD1|TRBV27|many|TRBJ2-7
CASSSYRGESSYEQYF
TGTGCCAGCAGTTCGTACAGGGGCGAAAGCTCCTACGAGCAGTACTTC
>-|TRBV19|-|TRBJ1-1
CASSINLALQPNTEAFF
TGTGCCAGTAGTATAAATCTGGCGCTACAGCCGAACACTGAAGCTTTCTTT
>TRBD1|TRBV19|-|TRBJ2-5
CASSIGQGARETQYF
TGTGCCAGTAGTATCGGACAGGGGGCAAGAGAGACCCAGTACTTC
>-|TRBV4-2|-|TRBJ1-2
CASSQEGEGVHYGYTF
TGTGCCAGCAGCCAAGAGGGCGAGGGGGTTCACTATGGCTACACCTTC
>-|TRBV7-9|-|TRBJ1-2
CASNAENYGYTF
TGTGCCAGCAACGCGGAAAACTATGGCTACACCTTC